The clone carrying this T cell receptor (beta chain) was detected a few times. Antigen unknown. This specimen comes from a study of T-cell memory formation after mild COVID-19. The overall study: TCR clusters showed largely donor specificity.

Study observations and caveats: Some clones that responded were present in memory (sampled pre-infection), which suggests cross-reactive memory joined. In second-wave clones peaking day 37, SARS-CoV-2 specificity remained unconfirmed. Clones which contracted sat mainly in CM and EM if CD4+, and in EMRA if CD8+.

TCRdb analysed the 5' RACE reads with MiXCR anew, one entry per CDR3 protein. This sample has about 310,000 distinct CDR3 sequences, with roughly a fifth found just once. Specimen: PBMCs or a T cell subset sorted from them (not recorded which). This clonotype originated in a young man who had mild COVID-19 (a few samples of this study predate the infection). Cell type and time point are not known.

This CDR3 reads CASRPQASRHTGELFF. CDR3 in DNA: TGTGCCAGCAGACCCCAGGCTAGCAGACACACCGGGGAGCTGTTTTTT. The rearrangement links TRBV11-2 to TRBJ2-2; TRBD2 might be the D (5 bases). Germline V gene sequence: CDR1 SGHAT, CDR2 FQNNGV. V was pared by 6 bases and J by 3 bases, with 17 bases between. CDR3 length: 16 amino acids.